This T cell receptor (beta chain) was identified during a study of identical twins. In TCRdb, the 5' RACE reads were re-called with MiXCR into one record per CDR3 protein. The sample holds roughly 720,000 distinct CDR3 sequences, 15% to 20% seen once. V dropped 6 bases and J dropped 5 bases, with 10 bases sitting between them. The CDR3 loop spans 11 amino acids. The germline V gene has CDR1 DFQATT and CDR2 SNEGSKA (reference sequence). A further study also used this sample, focusing on T cells expressing NK-cell markers. That paper states: The study drew TCR beta repertoires from sorted CD3+CD56+NKG2C+, CD3+CD56+NKG2C- and CD3+CD56-NKG2C+ T cells. Where a few donors were concerned, these clonotypes also led the CD3+CD56-NKG2C+ fraction.

The chain has TRBV20-1 and TRBJ1-1; no definite D call. Sequencing input: PBMCs. The clonotype originates from a woman younger than 35 in good health. For the CDR3, the DNA is TGCAGTGCCGCAGGTTGGACTGAAGCTTTCTTT. This codes for CSAAGWTEAFF.